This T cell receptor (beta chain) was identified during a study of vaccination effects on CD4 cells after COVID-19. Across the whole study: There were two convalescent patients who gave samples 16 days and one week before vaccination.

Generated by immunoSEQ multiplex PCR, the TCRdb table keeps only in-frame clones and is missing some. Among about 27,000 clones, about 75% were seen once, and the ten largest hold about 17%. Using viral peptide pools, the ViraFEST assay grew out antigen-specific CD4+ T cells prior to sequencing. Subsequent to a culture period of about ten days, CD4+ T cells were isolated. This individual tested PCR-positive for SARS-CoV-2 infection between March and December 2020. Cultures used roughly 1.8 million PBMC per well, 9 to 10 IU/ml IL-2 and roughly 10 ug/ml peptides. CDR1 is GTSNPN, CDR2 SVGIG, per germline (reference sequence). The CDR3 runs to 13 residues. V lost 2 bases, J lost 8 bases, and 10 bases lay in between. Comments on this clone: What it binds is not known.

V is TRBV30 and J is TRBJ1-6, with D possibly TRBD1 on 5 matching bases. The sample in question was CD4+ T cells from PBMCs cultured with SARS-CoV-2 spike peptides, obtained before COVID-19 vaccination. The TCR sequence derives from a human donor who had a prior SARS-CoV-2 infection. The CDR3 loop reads CAWSLGADSPLHF. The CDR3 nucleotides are TGTGCCTGGAGTTTAGGGGCGGATTCACCCCTCCACTTT. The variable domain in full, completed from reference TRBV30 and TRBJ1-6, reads SQTIHQWPATLVQPVGSPLSLECTVEGTSNPNLYWYRQAAGRGLQLLFYSVGIGQISSEVPQNLSASRPQDRQFILSSKKLLLSDSGFYLCAWSLGADSPLHFGNGTRLTVT.